The 32 T cell receptor beta chains in this list originate from one sample, sequenced in a study of a mutant IDH1 vaccine in newly diagnosed glioma. Time point reported: baseline, week 1 (first vaccination visit). Treatment meaning: pre-vaccination baseline after standard-of-care therapy. Assay used: immunoSEQ multiplex PCR; TCRdb lists only in-frame clones, some missing. The repertoire holds about 34,000 clones, with approximately 80% as singletons. The material sequenced was peripheral blood mononuclear cells (PBMCs), taken from a glioma patient treated with radiotherapy, temozolomide or both. The source is a man in his forties or fifties with glioma. Some clones in this sample may be carry-over from other donors' samples.

The rearrangement uses TRBV5-4 and TRBJ1-2; D gene unclear. Trimming took off 4 bases at V and 2 bases at J, with 15 bases between the two ends. This CDR3 is 15 amino acids long. Germline V gives CDR1 SGHNT, CDR2 YYREEE (reference sequence). This CDR3 reads CASSRGVDGNYGYTF. The CDR3 DNA follows: TGTGCCAGCAGCCGAGGAGTTGACGGAAACTATGGCTACACCTTC.

The chain employs TRBV5-1 and TRBJ2-7; 10 positions match TRBD1. This CDR3 is 16 amino acids long. Germline CDR1 is SGHRS and CDR2 is YFSETQ. Losses at the gene ends were 0 bases for V and 7 bases for J; bases not matched to a gene: 10. CDR3 loop: CASSLAMTGGYGEQYF. Written as DNA, the CDR3 is TGCGCCAGCAGCTTGGCCATGACAGGGGGCTACGGAGAGCAGTACTTC.

CDR3 bases: TGTGCCAGCAGCAAACCCCCCCAGGGGGAGAATGAGCAGTACTTC. This codes for CASSKPPQGENEQYF. This chain links TRBV13 with TRBJ2-7; 7 positions agree with TRBD1. CDR3 size: 15 residues. Germline CDR1 reads PRHDT; CDR2 reads FYEKMQ (reference sequence). V trimming: 5 bases; J trimming: 7 bases; junction bases outside the gene matches: 14.

Only a few counts were recorded for this clone. This sequence joins TRBV9 and TRBJ1-1; TRBD1 agrees at 9 bases. The junction had 7 bases not matched to a gene; V was cut back by 5 bases and J by 5 bases. In germline, CDR1 is SGDLS, CDR2 YYNGEE. The CDR3 consists of 14 residues. The CDR3 nucleotides are TGTGCCAGCAGTAGACAGGGGGGAAGAACTGAAGCTTTCTTT. It specifies CASSRQGGRTEAFF. The whole variable domain, remainder taken from reference TRBV9 and TRBJ1-1, is DSGVTQTPKHLITATGQRVTLRCSPRSGDLSVYWYQQSLDQGLQFLIQYYNGEERAKGNILERFSAQQFPDLHSELNLSSLELGDSALYFCASSRQGGRTEAFFGQGTRLTVV.

The chain employs TRBV7-9 and TRBJ1-5; D is uncertain. Per the germline V gene, CDR1 is SEHNR and CDR2 is FQNEAQ (reference sequence). V was trimmed by 1 base and J by 8 bases, leaving 6 bases between them. This CDR3 contains 12 residues. In DNA form, the CDR3 reads TGTGCCAGCAGCTTAGGGGTCAAGCCCCAGCATTTT. Translated, it gives CASSLGVKPQHF.

The chain has TRBV5-4 and TRBJ2-2; 13 bases are shared with TRBD2. The CDR3 covers 16 residues. Losses at the gene ends were 2 bases for V and 9 bases for J; bases not matched to a gene: 7. CDR1 is SGHNT and CDR2 is YYREEE in the germline V gene (reference sequence). CDR3: CASSFQGTSGNRELFF. The DNA of the CDR3 is TGTGCCAGCAGCTTTCAAGGGACTAGCGGGAATCGGGAGCTGTTTTTT.

The chain couples TRBV25-1 to TRBJ1-1, with unresolved D. CDR1 is MGHDK, CDR2 SYGVNS, per germline. The CDR3 runs 13 residues. Trimming left V 3 bases short and J 8 bases short, with 13 bases between. CDR3 region: CASSEWNELEAFF. CDR3 coding DNA: TGTGCCAGCAGTGAGTGGAACGAACTGGAAGCTTTCTTT.

J is TRBJ2-5 and V is TRBV19; TRBD1 matches 7 bases. The length of the CDR3 is 15 residues. J gave up 5 bases and V 6 bases, and 12 bases lay outside the gene matches. Germline loops: CDR1 LNHDA, CDR2 SQIVND (reference sequence). In nucleotides, the CDR3 is TGTGCCAGTAGAAAATCAGACAGGGCAGGCGAGACCCAGTACTTC. Its protein product is CASRKSDRAGETQYF.

This chain connects TRBV5-1 to TRBJ2-5; possibly TRBD2 for D (5 bases). The germline V and J ends were trimmed by 3 bases and 2 bases, with 17 bases remaining between them. Germline CDR1 SGHRS, CDR2 YFSETQ. The CDR3 is made up of 16 amino acids. In nucleotides, the CDR3 is TGCGCCAGCAGCTATCGCAAAGGTAGCGTACAAGAGACCCAGTACTTC. Amino acid sequence: CASSYRKGSVQETQYF.

This clone was recorded a few times. V usage is TRBV18 and J usage is TRBJ1-5; perhaps TRBD1 as D (6 bases). The CDR3 extends over 13 amino acids. V dropped 6 bases and J dropped 5 bases, with 11 bases sitting between them. Germline CDR1 and CDR2: KGHSH and LQKENI. The CDR3 DNA is TGTGCCAGCTCGCAGGACAGTGATCAGCCCCAGCATTTT. Its translation is CASSQDSDQPQHF.

The chain is built from TRBV27 and TRBJ1-3; D unresolved. The CDR3 is 15 residues long. Germline values: CDR1 MNHEY, CDR2 SMNVEV (reference sequence). Trimming pared 9 bases from V and 1 base from J, leaving 16 bases between. Written as DNA, the CDR3 is TGTGCCAGTAAAGTTTCGACGGCTTCTGGAAACACCATATATTTT. Amino acid sequence: CASKVSTASGNTIYF.

This clone was seen more than once but under ten times. The chain joins TRBV4-1 to TRBJ2-7, with TRBD1 identical over 8 bases. CDR3 size: 16 residues. Germline V gene sequence: CDR1 MGHRA, CDR2 YSYEKL. Unmatched junction bases numbered 11, after V lost 1 base and J lost 6 bases. CDR3 residues: CASSQARGQDDSEQYF. In nucleotides, the CDR3 is TGCGCCAGCAGCCAAGCCAGGGGGCAGGATGATAGCGAGCAGTACTTC.

The chain uses TRBV18 and TRBJ1-1, with D unclear. Trimming left V 0 bases short and J 4 bases short, with 12 bases between. This CDR3 spans 15 amino acids. Germline lookup yields CDR1 KGHSH and CDR2 LQKENI. In DNA, the CDR3 is TGTGCCAGCTCACCACCTAAGGGTGTTGGCACTGAAGCTTTCTTT. Translating it yields CASSPPKGVGTEAFF.

This clone was seen a single time. The gene calls are TRBV6-6 and TRBJ2-3; possibly TRBD1 for D (6 bases). Germline-derived CDR1 and CDR2 are MNHNY and SVGAGI (reference sequence). CDR3 length: 14 amino acids. Trimming took off 0 bases at V and 3 bases at J, with 7 bases between the two ends. The DNA for the CDR3 is TGTGCCAGCAGTTACTCGGACAGTACAGATACGCAGTATTTT. It encodes CASSYSDSTDTQYF.

The chain has TRBV11-2 and TRBJ2-2, with D perhaps TRBD1 (5 bases). V was shortened by 5 bases and J by 4 bases, with 14 bases between the two germline ends. The CDR3 has 15 amino acids. CDR1 is SGHAT, CDR2 FQNNGV, per germline. CDR3 sequence reads: CASSRGHQITGELFF. CDR3 coding DNA: TGTGCCAGCAGCCGCGGACACCAAATCACCGGGGAGCTGTTTTTT.

The V call is TRBV28, the J call TRBJ1-3; TRBD1 might be the D (5 bases). CDR1 and CDR2 from the germline V gene are MDHEN and SYDVKM. This CDR3 is 16 amino acids long. Trimming shortened V by 1 base and J by 1 base, and 11 bases separated the two germline ends. The CDR3 DNA is TGTGCCAGCAGTTTATCAGGGTACGGATCTGGAAACACCATATATTTT. Its translation is CASSLSGYGSGNTIYF.

The rearrangement links TRBV10-3 to TRBJ2-3; 8 positions agree with TRBD2. J gave up 2 bases and V 4 bases, and 5 bases lay outside the gene matches. Germline CDR1 is ENHRY and CDR2 is SYGVKD. There are 15 residues in the CDR3. In nucleotides, the CDR3 is TGTGCCATCAGTGGTGCGGGAGGCCTCACAGATACGCAGTATTTT. Translated: CAISGAGGLTDTQYF.

The rearrangement uses TRBV7-2 and TRBJ1-3; D gene ambiguous. Deletions cut 4 bases from V and 2 bases from J, with 12 bases between. The CDR3 is 15 residues long. CDR1 SGHTA and CDR2 FQGNSA come from the germline V gene. The CDR3 coding sequence is TGTGCCAGCAGCTACGGAGGGATTACTGGAAACACCATATATTTT. It encodes CASSYGGITGNTIYF.

The chain combines TRBV7-2 with TRBJ2-5; 7 bases align to TRBD1. The CDR3 contains 13 residues. Germline V gives CDR1 SGHTA, CDR2 FQGNSA. V shed 5 bases and J 3 bases; nucleotides not matched to a gene: 3. The CDR3 sequence is CASSRDSKETQYF. CDR3 DNA sequence: TGTGCCAGCAGCCGGGACAGCAAAGAGACCCAGTACTTC.

This chain connects TRBV2 to TRBJ1-2, with 7 bases aligning to TRBD1. V shed 3 bases, J shed 8 bases, and the junction held 12 bases outside the gene matches. CDR3 length equals 15 residues. CDR1 is SNHLY and CDR2 is FYNNEI in the germline V gene. CDR3 nucleotides: TGTGCCAGCAGTGAGTCAGCCGGGACAGTAACCGGCTACACCTTC. Protein product: CASSESAGTVTGYTF.

The chain recombines TRBV2 with TRBJ2-5, with 8 bases lining up with TRBD1. Looked up from germline, CDR1 is SNHLY and CDR2 is FYNNEI. The CDR3 loop spans 15 amino acids. V dropped 7 bases and J dropped 4; count of bases not matched to a gene: 11. Written as DNA, the CDR3 is TGTGCCAGCACCAGCCCGGGACAGGCTGGAGAGACCCAGTACTTC. Translated: CASTSPGQAGETQYF.

The chain is built from TRBV5-6 and TRBJ2-5; D not certain. Germline V gene sequence: CDR1 SGHDT, CDR2 YYEEEE. V was shortened by 2 bases and J by 4 bases, with 3 bases between the two germline ends. This CDR3 contains 11 residues. The CDR3 region is CASSLRETQYF. The DNA for the CDR3 is TGTGCCAGCAGCTTACGAGAGACCCAGTACTTC. The whole variable domain, filled in from reference TRBV5-6 and TRBJ2-5, reads DAGVTQSPTHLIKTRGQQVTLRCSPKSGHDTVSWYQQALGQGPQFIFQYYEEEERQRGNFPDRFSGHQFPNYSSELNVNALLLGDSALYLCASSLRETQYFGPGTRLLVL.

This rearrangement joins TRBV5-4 to TRBJ1-2, with 8 positions matching TRBD1. This CDR3 spans 15 amino acids. Germline V CDR1 and CDR2: SGHNT, YYREEE (reference sequence). J gave up 4 bases and V 0 bases, and 5 bases lay outside the gene matches. The CDR3 nucleotides are TGTGCCAGCAGCTTGGGCGGACAGGGCGCCTATGGCTACACCTTC. Its translation: CASSLGGQGAYGYTF. Filled out from reference TRBV5-4 and TRBJ1-2, the complete variable domain reads ETGVTQSPTHLIKTRGQQVTLRCSSQSGHNTVSWYQQALGQGPQFIFQYYREEENGRGNFPPRFSGLQFPNYSSELNVNALELDDSALYLCASSLGGQGAYGYTFGSGTRLTVV.

This clone occurred a few times. This sequence joins TRBV14 and TRBJ2-7; D remains unclear. The CDR3 has 13 amino acids. V lost 4 bases to trimming and J lost 0 bases, with 7 bases between them. Germline loops: CDR1 SGHDN, CDR2 FVKESK. The CDR3 sequence is CASSPFNSYEQYF. In nucleotides, the CDR3 is TGTGCCAGCAGCCCTTTTAACTCCTACGAGCAGTACTTC.

A few counts support this clone. The chain has TRBV6-6 and TRBJ2-7; D is unclear. V was clipped by 0 bases and J by 5 bases, with 5 bases between them. CDR3 length: 12 residues. The V gene's germline CDR1 is MNHNY and CDR2 SVGAGI (reference sequence). CDR3 sequence: CASSYSVHEQYF. CDR3 DNA sequence: TGTGCCAGCAGTTACTCAGTCCACGAGCAGTACTTC.

In its sample, this clone was seen a few times. The gene calls are TRBV6-1 and TRBJ1-1; the D is unclear. The length of the CDR3 is 16 residues. Germline lookup yields CDR1 MNHNS and CDR2 SASEGT. Trimming shortened V by 2 bases and J by 0 bases, and 13 bases separated the two germline ends. The CDR3 region is CASSEFLGQVNTEAFF. The CDR3 DNA reads TGTGCCAGCAGTGAATTCCTCGGGCAGGTGAACACTGAAGCTTTCTTT.

The V gene is TRBV5-6, the J gene TRBJ2-2; tentative D call: TRBD1 (5 bases). This CDR3 has 14 amino acids. Germline CDR1 reads SGHDT; CDR2 reads YYEEEE. Trimming removed 0 bases at V and 5 bases at J, with 8 bases between. The CDR3 nucleotides read TGTGCCAGCAGCTTGGCCGGACAAACCGGGGAGCTGTTTTTT. It yields the protein CASSLAGQTGELFF. The whole variable domain, remainder taken from reference TRBV5-6 and TRBJ2-2, is DAGVTQSPTHLIKTRGQQVTLRCSPKSGHDTVSWYQQALGQGPQFIFQYYEEEERQRGNFPDRFSGHQFPNYSSELNVNALLLGDSALYLCASSLAGQTGELFFGEGSRLTVL.

The chain recombines TRBV11-2 with TRBJ2-3; perhaps TRBD2 as D (6 bases). This CDR3 region has 15 residues. Trimming pared 2 bases from V and 3 bases from J, leaving 12 bases between. The germline gives CDR1 SGHAT, CDR2 FQNNGV. CDR3 in DNA: TGTGCCAGCAGCTTAATGGAGGGATGGACAGATACGCAGTATTTT. It encodes CASSLMEGWTDTQYF.

The V and J genes are TRBV4-2 and TRBJ2-5, with unresolved D. This CDR3 spans 13 amino acids. V was clipped by 0 bases and J by 5 bases, with 7 bases between them. CDR1 is LGHNA and CDR2 is YNFKEQ in the germline V gene. CDR3 loop: CASSQDEGETQYF. For the CDR3, the DNA is TGTGCCAGCAGCCAAGATGAAGGTGAGACCCAGTACTTC.

This chain connects TRBV7-2 to TRBJ1-2; 8 nucleotides match TRBD1. The V segment lost 5 bases and the J segment 4 bases; nucleotides outside the gene matches: 6. CDR1 is SGHTA, CDR2 FQGNSA, per germline. CDR3 length equals 14 residues. The CDR3 reads CASSVRGLSYGYTF. CDR3 nucleotides: TGTGCCAGCAGCGTCAGGGGGCTCTCCTATGGCTACACCTTC.

This chain connects TRBV5-1 to TRBJ2-5; perhaps TRBD1 as D (6 bases). Germline CDR1 and CDR2: SGHRS and YFSETQ. V lost 4 bases and J lost 5, with 15 bases in between. This CDR3 contains 14 residues. CDR3 loop: CASSTTGNPETQYF. CDR3 DNA sequence: TGCGCCAGCAGCACAACAGGGAATCCGGAGACCCAGTACTTC.

In this sample, this clone turned up a few times. Sequence at one end of the junction differs from germline and may be a read error. The V gene is TRBV20-1, the J gene TRBJ2-5, with D hard to call. CDR1 is DFQATT, CDR2 SNEGSKA, per germline (reference sequence). The CDR3 consists of 8 residues. The CDR3 here is CSARDSDF. The CDR3 DNA follows: TGCAGTGCTAGAGACTCAGACTTC.